These 8 T cell receptor beta chains were sequenced from one sample in a study of response to subunit inactivated influenza vaccine. TCRdb analysed the RT-PCR reads with MiXCR anew, one entry per CDR3 protein. This table holds around 580,000 distinct CDR3 sequences, about 14% found once. This sample comprised PBMCs from blood, obtained less than 13 days after vaccination. The receptor set was obtained from a man aged 50 or older who received an inactivated influenza vaccine.

This clonotype occurred a few times. This chain links TRBV4-1 with TRBJ2-3, with D unclear. The V end was cut by 0 bases, the J end by 4 bases, with 14 bases between. CDR1 and CDR2 (germline): MGHRA, YSYEKL. This CDR3 has 16 amino acids. The CDR3 is CASSQELTWAADTQYF. CDR3 bases: TGCGCCAGCAGCCAAGAGTTGACTTGGGCGGCAGATACGCAGTATTTT.

This clonotype occurred a few times. The rearrangement uses TRBV30 and TRBJ2-1, with D possibly being TRBD1 or TRBD2 (6 bases each). The CDR3 is made up of 14 amino acids. In germline, CDR1 is GTSNPN, CDR2 SVGIG (reference sequence). V dropped 1 base and J dropped 12 bases, with 19 bases sitting between them. CDR3 nucleotides: TGTGCCTGGAGTGGTCTCTGGGGGGCAGTTGCGCAGTTCTTC. Protein: CAWSGLWGAVAQFF.

This clonotype was observed many times. V gene TRBV10-3 combines with J gene TRBJ1-1; D remains unclear. V shed 1 base and J shed 0 bases, with 0 bases lying between them. CDR1 and CDR2 (germline): ENHRY, SYGVKD. The CDR3 length is 12 residues. The CDR3 sequence is CAISELNTEAFF. CDR3 sequence (DNA): TGTGCCATCAGTGAGTTGAACACTGAAGCTTTCTTT.

This clonotype was observed a handful of times. The V and J genes are TRBV20-1 and TRBJ2-4, with D possibly being TRBD1 (6 bases). CDR3 length: 14 residues. CDR1 DFQATT and CDR2 SNEGSKA come from the germline V gene (reference sequence). Trimming left V 0 bases short and J 6 bases short, with 12 bases between. In DNA, the CDR3 is TGCAGTGCTAGAGAACCGACCAGGGGAAACATTCAGTACTTC. It translates to CSAREPTRGNIQYF.

The chain recombines TRBV5-1 with TRBJ2-3, with 10 positions matching TRBD1. Germline-derived CDR1 and CDR2 are SGHRS and YFSETQ. The V segment lost 0 bases and the J segment 0 bases; nucleotides outside the gene matches: 13. CDR3 length equals 20 residues. The CDR3 loop is CASSLAPGTGASKSTDTQYF. The CDR3 DNA reads as TGCGCCAGCAGCTTGGCCCCGGGGACAGGGGCTTCCAAAAGCACAGATACGCAGTATTTT.

V gene TRBV7-2 combines with J gene TRBJ2-1; maybe TRBD2 (6 bases). Trimming shortened V by 5 bases and J by 8 bases, and 16 bases separated the two germline ends. This CDR3 is 14 amino acids long. Germline CDR1 reads SGHTA; CDR2 reads FQGNSA. The CDR3 coding sequence is TGTGCCAGCAGCGAGGGCCCCGGGGGAGATGAGCAGTTCTTC. It specifies CASSEGPGGDEQFF.

This clonotype showed up just a few times. This sequence joins TRBV28 and TRBJ2-5; unclear D gene. V lost 5 bases and J 1 base, leaving 5 bases between the germline ends. From germline, CDR1 is MDHEN and CDR2 SYDVKM. The CDR3 spans 12 residues. CDR3 loop: CASSPAQETQYF. The CDR3 nucleotides read TGTGCCAGCAGTCCTGCCCAAGAGACCCAGTACTTC.

This clonotype has just a few counts. The chain combines TRBV10-2 with TRBJ1-1; D unclear. Germline values: CDR1 WSHSY, CDR2 SAAADI. Trimming cost V 4 bases and J 4 bases, with 4 bases left between them. The CDR3 has 11 amino acids. For the CDR3, the DNA is TGCGCCAGCAGTGCGTCCACTGAAGCTTTCTTT. Amino acids: CASSASTEAFF.